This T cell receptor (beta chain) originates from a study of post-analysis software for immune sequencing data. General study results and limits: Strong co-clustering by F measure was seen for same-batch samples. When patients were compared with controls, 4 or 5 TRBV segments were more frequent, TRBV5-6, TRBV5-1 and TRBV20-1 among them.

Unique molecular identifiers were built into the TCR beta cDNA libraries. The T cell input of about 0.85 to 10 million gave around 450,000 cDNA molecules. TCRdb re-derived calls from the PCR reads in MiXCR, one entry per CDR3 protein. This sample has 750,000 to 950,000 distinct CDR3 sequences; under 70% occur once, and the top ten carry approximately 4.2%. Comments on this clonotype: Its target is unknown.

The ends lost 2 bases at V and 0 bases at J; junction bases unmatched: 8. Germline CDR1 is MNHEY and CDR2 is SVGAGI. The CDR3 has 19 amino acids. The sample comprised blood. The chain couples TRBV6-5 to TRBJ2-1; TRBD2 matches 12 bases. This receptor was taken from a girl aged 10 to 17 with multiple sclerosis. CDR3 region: CASSYPSGRAVRSYNEQFF. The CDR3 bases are TGTGCCAGCAGTTACCCTAGCGGGAGGGCTGTACGCTCCTACAATGAGCAGTTCTTC.